This TCR beta chain was profiled in a study of neurological immune-mediated disorders. Trimming shortened V by 1 base and J by 15 bases, and 12 bases separated the two germline ends. The CDR3 is 12 amino acids. The germline CDR1 and CDR2 sequences are MNHNY and SVGAGI (reference sequence). This sample's time point: technical triplicate 2. This clonotype was seen at least ten times. TCRdb independently ran MiXCR on the 5' RACE reads; one entry per CDR3 protein. Here the sample spans around 56,000 distinct CDR3 sequences, around 24% being singletons. This chain joins TRBV6-6 and TRBJ1-4; D may be TRBD1 (6 bases). Sequenced sample: PBMCs. The sequence was obtained from a man aged 60 to 75 with HTLV-1-associated myelopathy (HAM/TSP). CDR3 in amino acids: CASSYLQGLVFF. The CDR3 coding sequence is TGTGCCAGCAGTTACTTGCAGGGGCTGGTGTTTTTT.